This record concerns one TCR beta chain sequence. The antigen is unknown. Germline-derived CDR1 and CDR2 are MNHEY and SVGAGI. The CDR3 is made up of 13 amino acids. The V gene lost 7 bases and the J gene lost 10 bases, with 16 bases spanning the gap. The data originate from a study of T cell responses to AZD1222 COVID-19 vaccine. General study results and limits: CD4 TCRs linked to vaccination spanned spike, dominating at 160-218 and 743-854. Repertoire samples came only from after the peak T cell response.

The repertoire was sequenced with immunoSEQ multiplex PCR; TCRdb's copy has only in-frame clones and lacks some. This table has 150,000 or so clones, roughly nine tenths appearing once. V and J are TRBV6-5 and TRBJ2-2, with D possibly TRBD1 on 6 matching bases. This specimen was peripheral blood, taken on day 0 of AZD1222 vaccination. This clonotype was sampled from an adult in good health. CDR3 region: CASTNRDSEELFF. CDR3 bases: TGTGCCAGCACGAACAGGGATTCTGAGGAGCTGTTTTTT.